This is a list of T cell receptor beta chains from one sample in a study of T cells expressing NK-cell markers. TCRdb re-called the 5' RACE reads and gives one entry per CDR3 protein, without DNA. The sample data list some 460,000 distinct CDR3 sequences. Sequencing used blood T cells: a sorted CD56 or NKG2C T cell subset, CD4+ or CD8+ T cells, or bulk PBMC T cells (not recorded which). Source of these receptors: a woman aged 50 to 60 in good health. The CDR3 runs from the conserved cysteine through the conserved F or W.

j_call | v_call | cdr3_aa
TRBJ2-2 | TRBV6-5 | CASSATYTGELFF
TRBJ2-1 | TRBV29-1 | CSGKRGNEQFF
TRBJ2-5 | TRBV6-5 | CASSSPLSGKDQETQYF
TRBJ2-1 | TRBV5-1 | CASSLAGGRNEQFF
TRBJ2-6 | TRBV4-1 | CASSPVGANVLTF
TRBJ1-1 | TRBV12-3/TRBV12-4 | CASSSRDRGNTEAFF
TRBJ2-1 | TRBV9 | CASSVSVAGGQIEQFF
TRBJ2-3 | TRBV12-3/TRBV12-4 | CASSWKIQGDTQYF
TRBJ2-3 | TRBV11-2 | CASSPSGRARNTQYF
TRBJ1-5 | TRBV27 | CASSDEDGNRPQHF
TRBJ2-1 | TRBV11-3 | CASSRQSGYNEQFF
TRBJ1-2 | TRBV5-1 | CASRNDRDRVHGYTF
TRBJ2-2 | TRBV6-2/TRBV6-3 | CASSGPDRGAGELFF
TRBJ1-1 | TRBV12-3/TRBV12-4 | CASSFGHPTEAFF
TRBJ2-5 | TRBV4-1 | CASSSMGYQETQYF
TRBJ1-1 | TRBV29-1 | CSVDHRAHGEAFF
TRBJ2-1 | TRBV20-1 | CSALIPGLEGEQFF
TRBJ2-1 | TRBV18 | CASSSLGLAQFF
TRBJ2-1 | TRBV6-1 | CASSSFRGEPYNEQFF
TRBJ2-5 | TRBV6-5 | CASRVGQAETQYF
TRBJ2-7 | TRBV7-8 | CASSLVGTSGRVYEQYF
TRBJ2-2 | TRBV5-1 | CASSSKLAGNTGELFF
TRBJ1-1 | TRBV18 | CASSPSVRLMNTEAFF
TRBJ2-7 | TRBV28 | CASSFTGWNYEQYF
TRBJ1-1 | TRBV7-9 | CASKLTGRNTEAFF
TRBJ1-4 | TRBV29-1 | CSVEVHSAGVGEKLFF
TRBJ2-1 | TRBV20-1 | CSAKLAGRNNEQFF
TRBJ2-5 | TRBV7-9 | CASNPGGETQYF
TRBJ2-2 | TRBV6-5 | CASRRGGGPTNTGELFF
TRBJ2-1 | TRBV2 | CASSYTSGRQFF
TRBJ1-2 | TRBV28 | CASSLSQGVVIYGYTF
TRBJ2-5 | TRBV21-1 | CASSSYPTETQYF
TRBJ2-4 | TRBV11-2 | CASSRVALSDIQYF
TRBJ2-1 | TRBV7-9 | CASSLKTARQVEQFF
TRBJ2-7 | TRBV5-1 | CASSLEAESGQYF
TRBJ2-7 | TRBV4-1 | CASSPLAGVSYEQYF
TRBJ2-2 | TRBV6-1 | CASSALPETGVNTGELFF
TRBJ1-1 | TRBV10-3 | CATWDRVGNTEAFF
TRBJ2-6 | TRBV2 | CATQAGFLSGANVLTF
TRBJ2-1 | TRBV19 | CATGGTSGRISYNEQFF
TRBJ2-3 | TRBV20-1 | CSATPVSGRGTQYF
TRBJ2-3 | TRBV7-9 | CATPGTSGSTDTQYF
TRBJ2-3 | TRBV28 | CASSLGRGGRASSLTDTQYF